This T cell receptor beta chain was sequenced for a study of identical twins. The study's findings and limits: Invariant MAIT and iNKT cells could partly confound zero-insertion analyses. Not following the same donors, the study drew its conclusions from cross-sectional statistical analysis. Abundant beta clonotypes from cord blood had fewer insertions, unlike memory repertoires, which showed none. Modelling underestimated the level of out-of-frame TCR alpha sharing observed in monozygotic twins.

Per the germline V gene, CDR1 is SQVTM and CDR2 is ANQGSEA. The CDR3 covers 18 residues. Unmatched junction bases numbered 16, after V lost 7 bases and J lost 1 base. TCRdb reprocessed the 5' RACE reads via MiXCR and lists one record per CDR3 protein. The sample lists approximately 230,000 distinct CDR3 sequences, around 15% occurring once. This clonotype has a handful of counts. The antigen is undetermined. This sequence joins TRBV29-1 and TRBJ2-7; 13 nucleotides line up with TRBD2. The sequenced sample was memory (CD45RO+) T cells sorted from blood. This sequence originates from a woman aged 18-29 years in good health. CDR3 sequence: CSAAGGLKTSGGSYEQYF. CDR3 nucleotides: TGCAGCGCTGCCGGGGGACTAAAGACTAGCGGGGGGTCCTACGAGCAGTACTTC.